Shown below are 23 T cell receptor beta chains from a single sample sequenced in a study of CD8+ T cells in alopecia areata. It was cDNA, reverse transcribed from extracted RNA, that served as the sequencing template. Profiling relied on immunoSEQ multiplex PCR, and the TCRdb table lists in-frame clones only, not all of them. This sample has over 100,000 clones, each found more than once. The sequenced sample consisted of lesional skin. These TCRs come from a C3H/HeJ mouse with alopecia areata. The strain bears MHC haplotype H2-k.

This clone has a handful of counts. Genes and germline come from the mouse. The read ends 4 residues shy of where the CDR3 ends; the end is completed using the germline J gene. The rearrangement links TRBV13-3 to TRBJ2-5, with 10 bases identical to TRBD2. The CDR3 has 17 amino acids. J was trimmed by 1 base and V by 4 bases; bases with no gene match: 9. Germline V gene lookup returns CDR1 NNHDY and CDR2 SYVADS. CDR3 sequence: CASSPSPGTGDQDTQYF. Partial CDR3 DNA: TGTGCCAGCAGTCCAAGTCCCGGGACTGGGGACCAAGAC.

This clone was found many times. All gene names here are mouse names. Read data end 4 residues before the CDR3 end; the end is taken from the germline J gene. V is TRBV13-3 and J is TRBJ2-1; 8 bases agree with TRBD2. This CDR3 spans 13 amino acids. Germline values: CDR1 NNHDY, CDR2 SYVADS. The CDR3 DNA, read in part, is TGTGCCAGCAGTGTCCGGGGGGGGCCT. This sequence encodes CASSVRGGP. The complete CDR3 reads CASSVRGGPEQFF.

This clone was seen a few times. The gene names given are mouse names. The read ends 4 residues before the CDR3 terminus; that terminus is restored from the germline J gene. The chain carries TRBV31 and TRBJ2-1, with 11 bases that match TRBD1. This CDR3 spans 15 amino acids. V lost 2 bases, J lost 3 bases, and 3 bases stayed unmatched. The germline V gene encodes CDR1 GKSSPN and CDR2 SITVG. CDR3 region: CAWSFGTGGYAEQFF. The CDR3 DNA, read in part, is TGTGCCTGGAGTTTCGGGACAGGGGGCTATGCT.

This clone occurred a few times. The gene names here belong to mouse. The CDR3 end lies 4 residues beyond the end of the read and is filled in from the germline J gene. This chain links TRBV1 with TRBJ1-2; D might be TRBD1 (5 bases). With 3 bases removed from V and 1 base from J, the gap between germline ends came to 12 bases. The CDR3 runs 15 residues. Germline assignment: CDR1 NSQYPW and CDR2 LRSPGD (reference sequence). The CDR3 DNA, read in part, is TGCACCTGCAGTGCGAGGCGCGGACAAAACTCC. Protein product: CTCSARRGQNS. The full CDR3 protein reads CTCSARRGQNSDYTF.

Turning to this clone: The gene names here belong to mouse. Read coverage stops 4 residues before the CDR3 terminus; the germline J gene supplies the remainder. The rearrangement joins TRBV14 to TRBJ2-5; D is perhaps TRBD2 (5 bases). Germline CDR1 reads SGHDT; CDR2 reads FRDEAV. This CDR3 contains 14 residues. Trimming pared 0 bases from V and 3 bases from J, leaving 8 bases between. This CDR3 reads CASSFSAGQDTQYF. Incomplete CDR3 DNA: TGTGCCAGCAGTTTCTCCGCTGGGCAAGAC.

This clone appeared many times. The gene names here belong to mouse. The CDR3 end lies 4 residues beyond the end of the read and is filled in from the germline J gene. V is TRBV13-3 and J is TRBJ2-5, with D possibly TRBD1 on 6 matching bases. The CDR3 sequence is 15 residues long. In germline, CDR1 is NNHDY, CDR2 SYVADS. The V end was cut by 2 bases, the J end by 3 bases, with 13 bases between. CDR3 amino acids: CASSDPRTDQDTQYF. The part of the CDR3 DNA that was read is TGTGCCAGCAGTGACCCCCGGACAGATCAAGAC.

This clone occurred a few times. TCRdb and the translated DNA give different amino acids at residue 12; the protein presented here is the one translated from the DNA. Germline and genes: mouse. CDR3 DNA (partial): TGTGCCAGCAGCCCTCGACAGGGCGGAAATTCGCCC. Translated: CASSPRQGGNSP. In full, the CDR3 reads CASSPRQGGNSPLYF. The chain combines TRBV5 with TRBJ1-6, with 7 bases identical to TRBD1. The read falls 3 residues short of the CDR3 end, and the missing part is taken from the germline J gene. TRBJ1-6 is an ORF, with its function uncertain. CDR1 is LGHNA, CDR2 YNLKQL, per germline (reference sequence). V gave up 4 bases and J gave up 7 bases; unmatched junction bases: 7. The CDR3 is 15 amino acids.

This clone has only a few counts. Gene names and germline refer to mouse. Coverage ceases 4 residues before the CDR3 finishes, and the germline J gene fills in the end. This chain links TRBV13-1 with TRBJ2-1; 10 bases are shared with TRBD2. Trimming removed 0 bases from V and 3 bases from J; junction bases left unmatched: 3. Germline CDR1 and CDR2: NSHNY and SYGAGN. This CDR3 region has 16 residues. CDR3 in amino acids: CASSDAGDWGYAEQFF. The sequenced part of the CDR3 DNA is TGTGCCAGCAGTGATGCAGGGGACTGGGGCTATGCT.

Ten or more counts support this clone. At residue 13, the TCRdb protein and translated DNA are inconsistent; the protein given comes from the DNA. Gene names follow the mouse nomenclature. The observed sequence ends 3 residues before the CDR3 terminus, with the missing tail filled in from the germline J gene. The gene calls are TRBV1 and TRBJ1-6, with D perhaps matching TRBD1 (6 bases). TRBJ1-6 is flagged as an ORF with uncertain function. The CDR3 is 16 amino acids. With 1 base removed from V and 5 bases from J, the gap between germline ends came to 12 bases. Germline values: CDR1 NSQYPW, CDR2 LRSPGD (reference sequence). CDR3 DNA (partial): TGCACCTGCAGTGCAGTTGATGGGACAAATAATTCGCCC. Protein sequence: CTCSAVDGTNNSP. The whole CDR3 protein reads CTCSAVDGTNNSPLYF.

This clone was seen a few times. Gene labels here are mouse ones. The read stops 4 residues short of the end of the CDR3; the missing end is completed from the germline J gene. The V call is TRBV19, the J call TRBJ2-1, with 8 positions matching TRBD1. The V gene's germline CDR1 is FNHDT and CDR2 SITEND (reference sequence). The ends lost 3 bases at V and 2 bases at J; junction bases unmatched: 4. The CDR3 runs to 15 residues. The sequenced CDR3 bases are TGTGCCAGCAGTACCGGACAGGGCGACTATGCT. The encoded protein is CASSTGQGDYA. In full, the CDR3 is CASSTGQGDYAEQFF.

This clone has more than one count but fewer than ten. Gene names are the mouse ones. The CDR3 is cut off 4 residues early in the read; its end comes from the germline J gene. The chain is built from TRBV12-1 and TRBJ2-7, with D possibly matching TRBD1 (6 bases). The CDR3 has 15 amino acids. CDR1 is SGHSN, CDR2 HYEKVE, per germline. V shed 0 bases and J shed 0 bases, with 11 bases lying between them. The CDR3 protein is CASSLVQGSSYEQYF. The CDR3 bases that were read are TGTGCCAGCTCTCTCGTGCAGGGGAGCTCCTAT.

Note on this clone: Genes and germline come from the mouse. The CDR3 end lies 4 residues beyond the end of the read and is filled in from the germline J gene. The V call is TRBV13-3, the J call TRBJ2-1, with 9 positions matching TRBD2. CDR3 length equals 16 residues. After removal of 3 bases from V and 3 bases from J, the junction contained 7 bases not matched to a gene. Per the germline V gene, CDR1 is NNHDY and CDR2 is SYVADS. The CDR3 sequence is CASSAGTGKGYAEQFF. The covered CDR3 bases are TGTGCCAGCAGTGCCGGGACTGGGAAAGGCTATGCT.

This clone was picked up a small number of times. Germline and genes here are mouse. Read sequence stops 4 residues before the CDR3 end, and the germline J gene provides the missing end. V and J are TRBV19 and TRBJ2-7, with TRBD2 identical over 9 bases. This CDR3 has 14 residues. CDR1 is FNHDT, CDR2 SITEND, per germline (reference sequence). The junction had 5 bases not matched to a gene; V was cut back by 4 bases and J by 3 bases. The sequenced CDR3 bases are TGTGCCAGCAGTTACGACTGGGGGCACTAT. Translated: CASSYDWGHY. Given in full, the CDR3 is CASSYDWGHYEQYF. The full variable domain, its missing parts supplied by reference TRBV19 and TRBJ2-7, is GGIITQTPKFLIGQEGQKLTLKCQQNFNHDTMYWYRQDSGKGLRLIYYSITENDLQKGDLSEGYDASREKKSSFSLTVTSAQKNEMAVFLCASSYDWGHYEQYFGPGTRLTVL.

This clone appeared a few times. Genes and germline come from the mouse. The sequenced part of the CDR3 DNA is TGCACCTGCAGTGGACTGGGGGGACAAGAC. It is translated as CTCSGLGGQD. The full CDR3 protein reads CTCSGLGGQDTQYF. The V call is TRBV1, the J call TRBJ2-5, with 10 bases that match TRBD2. The read gets to within 4 residues of the CDR3 end, and the germline J gene fills in the rest. The CDR3 covers 14 residues. Germline assignment: CDR1 NSQYPW and CDR2 LRSPGD (reference sequence). The ends lost 4 bases at V and 3 bases at J; junction bases unmatched: 1.

This clone was counted at least ten times. Mouse germline and gene names are used. The read comes to an end 4 residues before the CDR3 does, leaving the germline J gene to fill in the end. The J gene is TRBJ2-3, the V gene TRBV13-3, with D tentatively TRBD1 (6 bases). There are 15 residues in the CDR3. V lost 3 bases and J 1 base, leaving 12 bases between the germline ends. CDR1 and CDR2 from the germline V gene are NNHDY and SYVADS. The part of the CDR3 DNA that was read is TGTGCCAGCAGTGGCCCGACAGGAGGTGCAGAA. Translated: CASSGPTGGAE. The entire CDR3 sequence reads CASSGPTGGAETLYF.

In this sample, this clone turned up a few times. Genes here carry mouse names. The observed sequence ends 4 residues before the CDR3 terminus, with the missing tail filled in from the germline J gene. V is TRBV1 and J is TRBJ2-1; 7 nucleotides line up with TRBD1. V dropped 1 base and J dropped 5; count of bases not matched to a gene: 5. CDR1 and CDR2 (germline): NSQYPW, LRSPGD (reference sequence). CDR3 length equals 15 residues. CDR3 DNA (partial): TGCACCTGCAGTGCAGCACAGGGGAAAAATGCT. The encoded protein is CTCSAAQGKNA. The whole CDR3 is CTCSAAQGKNAEQFF.

This clone was seen a few times. Any gene name here is a mouse gene name. The read ends 4 residues shy of where the CDR3 ends; the end is completed using the germline J gene. Other DNA sequences within the sample encode an identical CDR3. The chain links TRBV1 to TRBJ2-1; TRBD2 aligns across 11 bases. The length of the CDR3 is 15 residues. Germline-derived CDR1 and CDR2 are NSQYPW and LRSPGD (reference sequence). V shed 6 bases, J shed 1 base, and the junction held 2 bases outside the gene matches. The CDR3 spells CTCRRTGGNYAEQFF. CDR3 DNA (partial): TGCACCTGCAGACGGACTGGGGGGAACTATGCT.

In regard to this clone: Gene names and germline refer to mouse. Read coverage stops 4 residues before the CDR3 terminus; the germline J gene supplies the remainder. The chain is built from TRBV13-3 and TRBJ2-7; 7 bases are shared with TRBD2. The trim removed 3 bases at V and 2 bases at J, leaving 5 bases unmatched. Germline-derived CDR1 and CDR2 are NNHDY and SYVADS. The CDR3 runs to 14 residues. CDR3: CASSGTGPTYEQYF. The sequenced CDR3 bases are TGTGCCAGCAGTGGGACTGGTCCTACCTAT.

This clone came up a few times. Mouse gene names apply. The read terminates 4 residues ahead of where the CDR3 ends, so the germline J gene completes it. The gene calls are TRBV5 and TRBJ1-1; 12 bases align to TRBD1. CDR1 LGHNA and CDR2 YNLKQL come from the germline V gene (reference sequence). The CDR3 length is 15 residues. The CDR3 loop reads CASSQDGDRGREVFF. The CDR3 bases that were read are TGTGCCAGCAGCCAAGATGGGGACAGGGGGCGA.

This clone was detected many times. Mouse names are used for the genes. Coverage ceases 4 residues before the CDR3 finishes, and the germline J gene fills in the end. The J gene is TRBJ1-4, the V gene TRBV1; maybe TRBD1 (6 bases). This CDR3 spans 16 amino acids. Germline values: CDR1 NSQYPW, CDR2 LRSPGD (reference sequence). V gave up 3 bases and J gave up 0 bases, with 11 bases separating them. CDR3 in amino acids: CTCSALGQFSNERLFF. The CDR3 DNA, read in part, is TGCACCTGCAGTGCCCTGGGACAATTTTCCAACGAA.

As regards this clone: All gene names here are mouse names. The CDR3 is cut off 4 residues early in the read; its end comes from the germline J gene. The V gene is TRBV16, the J gene TRBJ2-1; 8 bases align to TRBD1. This CDR3 has 15 residues. Germline trimming cut 0 bases from V and 6 bases from J; bases unmatched to any gene: 4. The germline V gene has CDR1 SGHSA and CDR2 FRNQAP. This chain's CDR3 is CASSLDQGAFAEQFF. CDR3 DNA, as far as it was read: TGTGCAAGCAGCTTAGATCAGGGGGCGTTTGCT.

Of note for this clone: The listed genes are named as in mouse. The read comes to an end 4 residues before the CDR3 does, leaving the germline J gene to fill in the end. The rearrangement joins TRBV13-2 to TRBJ2-2; 8 bases line up with TRBD1. The CDR3 length is 14 residues. With 5 bases clipped from V and 4 bases from J, the junction kept 4 bases outside the gene matches. Germline V gene data show CDR1 as NNHNN and CDR2 as SYGAGS (reference sequence). CDR3 protein: CASGAGTGTGQLYF. CDR3 DNA (partial): TGTGCCAGCGGCGCCGGGACAGGCACCGGG.

This clone has at least ten counts. Any gene name here is a mouse gene name. The read gets to within 4 residues of the CDR3 end, and the germline J gene fills in the rest. The chain recombines TRBV14 with TRBJ1-4, with 10 positions matching TRBD1. The CDR3 sequence is 15 residues long. The trim removed 4 bases at V and 2 bases at J, leaving 2 bases unmatched. Per germline, CDR1 SGHDT and CDR2 FRDEAV. The CDR3 bases that were read are TGTGCCAGCAGTCCGGGACAGGGGTCCAACGAA. It specifies CASSPGQGSNE. Given in full, the CDR3 is CASSPGQGSNERLFF.